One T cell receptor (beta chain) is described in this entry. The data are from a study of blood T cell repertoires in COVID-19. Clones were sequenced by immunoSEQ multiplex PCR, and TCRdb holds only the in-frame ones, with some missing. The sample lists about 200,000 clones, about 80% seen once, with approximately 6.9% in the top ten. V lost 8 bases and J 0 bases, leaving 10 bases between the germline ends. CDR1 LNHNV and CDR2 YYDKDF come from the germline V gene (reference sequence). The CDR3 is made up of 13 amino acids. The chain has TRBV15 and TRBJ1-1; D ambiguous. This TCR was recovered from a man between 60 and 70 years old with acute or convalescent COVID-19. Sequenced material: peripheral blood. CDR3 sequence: CATSRHLNTEAFF. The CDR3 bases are TGTGCCACCTCAAGACATCTGAACACTGAAGCTTTCTTT. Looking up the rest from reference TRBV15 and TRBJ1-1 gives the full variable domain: DAMVIQNPRYQVTQFGKPVTLSCSQTLNHNVMYWYQQKSSQAPKLLFHYYDKDFNNEADTPDNFQSRRPNTSFCFLDIRSPGLGDTAMYLCATSRHLNTEAFFGQGTRLTVV.